This entry describes one TCR beta chain. This clonotype was seen ten or more times. The specificity of this receptor is unknown. Base qualities are not provided; no much larger clone lies one nucleotide away. This entry is derived from a study of neurological immune-mediated disorders (dated by TCRdb to about 2019). Regarding the research as a whole: Peripheral blood TCR-beta repertoires from patients with HTLV-I-associated myelopathy (HAM/TSP), patients with multiple sclerosis, and healthy controls were compared in the study using UMI-based sequencing. Longitudinal samples, technical triplicates and paired sorted CD4+ and CD8+ T-cell subsets, alongside PBMC samples, were included among the roughly 110 TCR-beta libraries. Longitudinal HAM/TSP and healthy donors were sampled at 3 time-points each (roughly 3-45 month intervals). The cohort included approximately 70 subjects: about 15 with HAM/TSP, about 34 with multiple sclerosis, and 20 or so healthy controls. What the research found in general, with its limitations: TCR clonal expansion was highest in HAM/TSP patients and lowest in MS patients, with MS patients falling below even healthy controls. No identical CDR3 amino acid sequences were found to be shared among expanded clones across subjects, suggesting that TCR-beta repertoires were private in all groups.

Sample time point, as interpreted from the label and publication: longitudinal time-point 3. Libraries from unsorted PBMCs were made from 2 million PBMCs kept in RNAlater at -80 degrees C until RNA extraction. Peripheral blood was subjected to Ficoll-Hypaque density gradient centrifugation to isolate PBMCs, which were then cryopreserved in liquid nitrogen. To synthesize cDNA, template-switch 5'RACE was performed with a primer carrying a 10-nucleotide random unique molecular identifier so that each TCR transcript was tagged. Every sequencing run covered 15-18 subjects and yielded more than 160 million TCR-beta sequences. The RNeasy kit was used for extraction of total RNA. The KAPA Real-time Library Amplification kit was used to amplify TCR-beta VDJ regions with primers for the TCR constant region and the 5'RACE anchor. A first PCR added sample indexes and Illumina adaptors, after which a second PCR increased the library yield. After Ampure bead purification, the TCR product of roughly 650 bp was size-selected on a 2% E-gel SizeSelection system. Before pooling, library quality was checked on a Bioanalyzer, concentration was measured with Qubit, and libraries were quantified with the Kapa Library Quantification kit. An Illumina HiSeq 2500 was used to sequence the libraries paired-end at 2 x 150 bp. To increase sequence diversity, roughly 24-32% phiX was spiked into each library pool. Per the source publication's procedure: Quality-filtered reads were processed with the UMI-based MiGEC pipeline, and over 80% of raw TCR sequences were removed by the MiGEC pipeline during error correction. VDJ genes were aligned to IMGT germline references, and each clonotype was defined by a unique CDR3 amino acid sequence together with V-J genes. Clonal expansion, Shannon diversity, and CDR3 relatedness (CalcPairwiseDistances, ClusterSamples) were evaluated with VDJtools, and phylogenetic trees were built with CLCbio workbench. Expanded clones were defined as having at least 8 unique UMIs, based on coefficient-of-variation modelling across technical triplicates. The raw public reads went through TCRdb reprocessing: fastp at Q25, MiXCR clone calling, in-frame beta chains kept. Identical CDR3 proteins give one entry, which carries the most common genes and DNA. The V and J calls and clone size are TCRdb's, not the authors'. In this sample the table shows roughly 48,000 distinct CDR3 sequences, approximately 12% of which occur a single time. Around 8.8% of the sample rests with the top ten.

Relative to germline, V is 2 bases shorter and J is 3 bases shorter, with 2 bases between their ends. The CDR3 measures 12 amino acids from cysteine to phenylalanine. The sequence is cut down to CDR3 DNA, 36 bases in frame from base 1. The sequence links TRBV12-3 or TRBV12-4 to TRBJ1-3; the D gene identity is not certain. This TCR was recovered from a male donor with HTLV-1-associated myelopathy (HAM/TSP). The sequenced sample was PBMCs. Here is the DNA: TGTGCCAGCAGTTTATTTGGAAACACCATATATTTT. Protein translation: CASSLFGNTIYF.